The 9 T cell receptor beta chains below come from one sample, sequenced in a study of CD8+ T cells in alopecia areata. RNA was extracted and reverse transcribed into cDNA as the sequencing template. Sequenced by immunoSEQ multiplex PCR; TCRdb stores in-frame clones only, minus some. The sample yields 180,000 or so clones, approximately 70% seen once. The source material was CD8+ T cells sorted from blood, sampled at week 0. These receptors were obtained from a human donor with alopecia areata.

Points on this clone: At one end, the junction sequence differs from germline, possibly due to a read error. The chain employs TRBV6-5 and TRBJ2-7; 7 bases line up with TRBD1. The V gene's germline CDR1 is MNHEY and CDR2 SVGAGI. CDR3 length: 15 residues. Here the CDR3 reads CASSYSGTVSYEQYF. In DNA, the CDR3 is TGTGCCAGCAGCTACTCGGGGACAGTTTCCTACGAGCAGTACTTC.

This clone was counted only a few times. V usage is TRBV5-6 and J usage is TRBJ1-1; D remains ambiguous. V was trimmed by 4 bases and J by 5 bases, leaving 12 bases between them. Germline V gene sequence: CDR1 SGHDT, CDR2 YYEEEE. The CDR3 is 13 amino acids. The CDR3 reads CASSPAARTEAFF. CDR3 DNA sequence: TGTGCCAGCAGCCCCGCGGCGCGGACTGAAGCTTTCTTT.

The chain links TRBV5-1 to TRBJ2-7; 10 bases match TRBD1. Germline lookup yields CDR1 SGHRS and CDR2 YFSETQ. With 0 bases clipped from V and 0 bases from J, the junction kept 3 bases outside the gene matches. This CDR3 has 16 residues. CDR3 DNA: TGCGCCAGCAGCTTGGGGGGACAGGGGAGCTCCTACGAGCAGTACTTC. This sequence encodes CASSLGGQGSSYEQYF.

V usage is TRBV2 and J usage is TRBJ1-5, with D perhaps matching TRBD1 (5 bases). The germline gives CDR1 SNHLY, CDR2 FYNNEI. The CDR3 is 21 amino acids. Deletions cut 0 bases from V and 0 bases from J, with 24 bases between. The CDR3 sequence is CASSEALFSTEPPYSNQPQHF. The CDR3 DNA follows: TGTGCCAGCAGTGAAGCGCTTTTCTCGACAGAGCCACCGTATAGCAATCAGCCCCAGCATTTT. The complete variable domain, with remaining parts taken from reference TRBV2 and TRBJ1-5, reads EPEVTQTPSHQVTQMGQEVILRCVPISNHLYFYWYRQILGQKVEFLVSFYNNEISEKSEIFDDQFSVERPDGSNFTLKIRSTKLEDSAMYFCASSEALFSTEPPYSNQPQHFGDGTRLSIL.

The rearrangement joins TRBV19 to TRBJ2-7, with 9 bases aligning to TRBD1. V was clipped by 5 bases and J by 4 bases; unmatched bases: 6. This CDR3 contains 14 residues. Germline values: CDR1 LNHDA, CDR2 SQIVND (reference sequence). CDR3 region: CASSVGTGLYEQYF. The CDR3 DNA sequence: TGTGCCAGTAGTGTGGGGACAGGGTTGTACGAGCAGTACTTC.

The J gene is TRBJ2-2, the V gene TRBV6-1; D is ambiguous. The CDR3 is 14 amino acids. V gave up 4 bases and J gave up 3 bases, with 9 bases separating them. CDR1 and CDR2 from the germline V gene are MNHNS and SASEGT. As DNA, the CDR3 is TGTGCCAGCAGTGCGTCTCGATACACCGGGGAGCTGTTTTTT. Amino acids: CASSASRYTGELFF.

This clone was counted only a few times. J is TRBJ2-5 and V is TRBV20-1; D gene ambiguous. With 3 bases removed from V and 3 bases from J, the gap between germline ends came to 5 bases. Looked up from germline, CDR1 is DFQATT and CDR2 is SNEGSKA (reference sequence). CDR3 length: 11 amino acids. The CDR3 region has the DNA TGCAGTGCTAGCGCCGAAGAGACCCAGTACTTC. Its translation is CSASAEETQYF.

The chain links TRBV13 to TRBJ1-3; 7 bases align to TRBD1. The V segment lost 7 bases and the J segment 4 bases; nucleotides outside the gene matches: 16. Germline-derived CDR1 and CDR2 are PRHDT and FYEKMQ (reference sequence). This CDR3 is built from 17 residues. CDR3 residues: CASTPPTGFYPGNTIYF. The CDR3 coding sequence is TGTGCCAGCACCCCCCCGACAGGGTTTTATCCAGGAAACACCATATATTTT.

The gene calls are TRBV7-8 and TRBJ2-7, with TRBD1 as a possible D gene (6 bases). Germline lookup yields CDR1 SGHVS and CDR2 FQNEAQ. CDR3 length: 15 residues. V lost 3 bases and J 4 bases, leaving 16 bases between the germline ends. The CDR3 nucleotides are TGTGCCAGCAGCTTTTTATTAGCAGGGGATTACGAGCAGTACTTC. Translation gives CASSFLLAGDYEQYF.